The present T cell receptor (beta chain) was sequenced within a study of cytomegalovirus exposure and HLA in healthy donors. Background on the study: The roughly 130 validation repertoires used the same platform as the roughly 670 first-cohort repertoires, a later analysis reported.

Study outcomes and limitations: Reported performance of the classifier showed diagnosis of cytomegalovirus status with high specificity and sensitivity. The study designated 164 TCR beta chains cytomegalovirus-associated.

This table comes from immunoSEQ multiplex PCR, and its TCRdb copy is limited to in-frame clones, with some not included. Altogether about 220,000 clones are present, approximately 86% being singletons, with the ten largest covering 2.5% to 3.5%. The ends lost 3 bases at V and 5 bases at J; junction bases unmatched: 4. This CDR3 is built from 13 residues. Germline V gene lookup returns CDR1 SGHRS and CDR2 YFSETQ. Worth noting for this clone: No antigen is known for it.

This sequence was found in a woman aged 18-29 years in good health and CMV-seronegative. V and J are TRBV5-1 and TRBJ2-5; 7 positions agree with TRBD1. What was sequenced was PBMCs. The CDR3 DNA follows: TGCGCCAGCAGCTACAGGGGTTCTGAGACCCAGTACTTC. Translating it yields CASSYRGSETQYF.